This T cell receptor beta chain was documented in a study of brain T cells in children with intractable seizures. Here immunoSEQ multiplex PCR was the method, and the copy in TCRdb shows in-frame clones only, minus some. The sample records approximately 41,000 clones, 80% to 95% being singletons. This receptor was obtained from a girl under 10 years old with tuberous sclerosis and intractable seizures. The sample was peripheral blood, taken at surgery.

This CDR3 reads CASSPNREVTGNTIYF. The CDR3 nucleotides are TGTGCCAGCTCACCAAACAGGGAAGTGACTGGAAACACCATATATTTT. The chain recombines TRBV18 with TRBJ1-3; tentative D call: TRBD1 (6 bases). CDR3 length: 16 residues. Trimming stripped 2 bases from V and 2 bases from J, with 13 bases between. Germline assignment: CDR1 KGHSH and CDR2 LQKENI.